This TCR beta chain comes out of a study of T cell repertoires in cytomegalovirus infection. In TCRdb, the reads were re-called with MiXCR into one record per CDR3 protein. The sample has some 130,000 distinct CDR3 sequences; almost 9% are singletons. This clonotype has a count of ten or more. Germline CDR1 reads SNHLY; CDR2 reads FYNNEI. Germline trimming cut 5 bases from V and 3 bases from J; bases unmatched to any gene: 8. The CDR3 runs to 17 residues. This TCR was recovered from a human donor in good health (CMV status not recorded). Some clones in this sample may be carry-over from other donors' samples. The sample consisted of PBMCs. The V and J genes are TRBV2 and TRBJ2-7; 15 bases fit TRBD2. This CDR3 is CASSMGLAGGRVYEQYF. The CDR3 nucleotides read TGTGCCAGCAGTATGGGACTAGCGGGGGGCAGAGTCTACGAGCAGTACTTC.